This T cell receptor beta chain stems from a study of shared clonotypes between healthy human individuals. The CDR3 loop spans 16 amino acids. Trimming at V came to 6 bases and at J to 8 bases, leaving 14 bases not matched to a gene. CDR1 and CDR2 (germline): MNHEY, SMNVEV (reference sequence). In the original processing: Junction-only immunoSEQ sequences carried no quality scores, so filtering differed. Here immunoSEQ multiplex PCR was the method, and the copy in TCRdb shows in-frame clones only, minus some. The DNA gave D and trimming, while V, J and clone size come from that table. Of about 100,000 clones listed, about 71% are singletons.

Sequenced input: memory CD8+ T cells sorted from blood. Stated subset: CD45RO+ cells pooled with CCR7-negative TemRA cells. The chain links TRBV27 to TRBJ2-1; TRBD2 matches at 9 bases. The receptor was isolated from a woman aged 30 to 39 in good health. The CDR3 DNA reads TGTGCCAGCAGACTCTTTGGCTGGCGGGAGGGCGATGAGCAGTTCTTC. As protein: CASRLFGWREGDEQFF.